The 20 T cell receptor beta chains presented below share a single source sample, sequenced in a study of regulatory T cells. The primer mix had 52 TRBV and 13 TRBJ primers. The repertoire was sequenced with immunoSEQ multiplex PCR; TCRdb's copy has only in-frame clones and lacks some. The data hold about 5,800 clones, with around 80% observed a single time. Sequencing was performed on CD8+ T cells sorted from blood. The receptor source for this set is a child under 18 with CD3G deficiency.

The genes are TRBV6-1 and TRBJ2-7; TRBD1 or TRBD2 may be the D gene (5 bases each). The CDR3 is 14 amino acids. The germline V gene encodes CDR1 MNHNS and CDR2 SASEGT. V was pared by 1 base and J by 5 bases, with 12 bases between. The CDR3 region is CASSEGGARNEQYF. In nucleotides, the CDR3 is TGTGCCAGCAGTGAAGGAGGGGCTCGAAACGAGCAGTACTTC.

The chain's CDR3 is CASSLGLAGGIETQYF. The CDR3 region has the DNA TGTGCCAGCAGCTTAGGGCTAGCGGGAGGGATAGAGACCCAGTACTTC. The rearrangement uses TRBV11-2 and TRBJ2-5; TRBD2 agrees at 12 bases. V gave up 1 base and J gave up 4 bases; unmatched junction bases: 4. The CDR3 length is 16 residues. Germline CDR1 is SGHAT and CDR2 is FQNNGV.

This clone was counted once. The chain employs TRBV18 and TRBJ2-7; no reliable D call. Trimming stripped 0 bases from V and 4 bases from J, with 4 bases between. Per germline, CDR1 KGHSH and CDR2 LQKENI. The CDR3 contains 12 residues. This chain's CDR3 is CASSPPAYEQYF. The CDR3 nucleotides read TGTGCCAGCTCACCACCGGCTTACGAGCAGTACTTC.

The V call is TRBV6-1, the J call TRBJ2-1; the D gene is possibly TRBD1 (6 bases). Germline CDR1 reads MNHNS; CDR2 reads SASEGT. The CDR3 length is 15 residues. Trimming took off 7 bases at V and 3 bases at J, with 16 bases between the two ends. DNA for the CDR3: TGTGCCAGCACCTACCGGGACACTTACTACAATGAGCAGTTCTTC. It translates to CASTYRDTYYNEQFF.

This chain links TRBV28 with TRBJ1-1; D remains unclear. Germline values: CDR1 MDHEN, CDR2 SYDVKM. CDR3 length equals 14 residues. Trimming removed 4 bases at V and 4 bases at J, with 13 bases between. Written as DNA, the CDR3 is TGTGCCAGCAGTTATGATCAAGAGATCACTGAAGCTTTCTTT. It encodes CASSYDQEITEAFF.

The chain has TRBV18 and TRBJ2-7; D remains unclear. The germline CDR1 and CDR2 sequences are KGHSH and LQKENI. This CDR3 region has 13 residues. V was pared by 2 bases and J by 4 bases, with 9 bases between. CDR3 region: CASSPGVRYEQYF. For the CDR3, the DNA is TGTGCCAGCTCACCAGGCGTTCGGTACGAGCAGTACTTC.

The rearrangement joins TRBV28 to TRBJ2-7; 10 bases agree with TRBD1. Looked up from germline, CDR1 is MDHEN and CDR2 is SYDVKM. The CDR3 has 18 residues. Losses at the gene ends were 4 bases for V and 2 bases for J; bases not matched to a gene: 14. The CDR3 region is CASSSTVPGQGRAYEQYF. The CDR3 bases are TGTGCCAGCAGTTCTACAGTCCCGGGACAGGGGAGGGCCTACGAGCAGTACTTC.

The chain links TRBV6-1 to TRBJ2-6; 8 bases map to TRBD2. Looked up from germline, CDR1 is MNHNS and CDR2 is SASEGT. CDR3 length equals 14 residues. The CDR3 sequence: CASGGGSGANVLTF. The DNA of the CDR3 is TGTGCAAGCGGGGGAGGCTCTGGGGCCAACGTCCTGACTTTC.

V gene TRBV11-2 combines with J gene TRBJ2-5; TRBD2 might be the D (6 bases). The tail of the sequence fits TRBJ2-7 better, so the J call may be wrong. Germline V gene sequence: CDR1 SGHAT, CDR2 FQNNGV. This CDR3 has 17 residues. In DNA, the CDR3 is TGTGCCAGCAGCCCATTTGGTTGGATCGGGAGAACCTACGAGCAGTACTTC. Protein: CASSPFGWIGRTYEQYF.

The genes are TRBV7-9 and TRBJ2-1; D possibly matches TRBD1 or TRBD2 (6 bases each). V dropped 5 bases and J dropped 10 bases, with 15 bases sitting between them. The CDR3 is 13 residues long. Germline assignment: CDR1 SEHNR and CDR2 FQNEAQ (reference sequence). The CDR3 sequence is CASSRGGPPEQFF. In nucleotides, the CDR3 is TGTGCCAGCAGCAGAGGGGGGCCCCCCGAGCAGTTCTTC.

This clone appeared a single time. Other DNA sequences within the sample encode an identical CDR3. The chain combines TRBV28 with TRBJ2-7, with 10 bases that match TRBD1. With 5 bases clipped from V and 2 bases from J, the junction kept 3 bases outside the gene matches. The CDR3 loop spans 14 amino acids. The germline gives CDR1 MDHEN, CDR2 SYDVKM. The DNA for the CDR3 is TGTGCCAGCAGTCCCGGGACAGGGGCCTACGAGCAGTACTTC. It is translated as CASSPGTGAYEQYF.

The J gene is TRBJ2-1, the V gene TRBV7-9; 13 bases fit TRBD2. The CDR3 has 18 residues. Germline CDR1 SEHNR, CDR2 FQNEAQ (reference sequence). Germline trimming cut 0 bases from V and 0 bases from J; bases unmatched to any gene: 2. CDR3 residues: CASSLARTSGSSYNEQFF. The CDR3 coding sequence is TGTGCCAGCAGCTTAGCCAGGACTAGCGGGAGCTCCTACAATGAGCAGTTCTTC.

The rearrangement links TRBV10-2 to TRBJ2-7; D is undetermined. The V gene's germline CDR1 is WSHSY and CDR2 SAAADI. Between the trimmed V and J ends, which lost 0 bases and 6 bases, there was a span of 9 bases. CDR3 length equals 13 residues. The DNA of the CDR3 is TGCGCCAGCAGTGAGTCCTGGCTTCGCGAGCAGTACTTC. Amino acids: CASSESWLREQYF.

The V and J genes are TRBV4-1 and TRBJ2-1; tentatively, D is TRBD2 (5 bases). The CDR3 is 14 residues long. Germline V lookup: CDR1 MGHRA, CDR2 YSYEKL. Trimming took 4 bases from V and 6 from J, leaving 13 bases between them. CDR3 protein: CASSRARGPNEQFF. The CDR3 DNA reads TGCGCCAGCAGCCGTGCGAGAGGGCCCAATGAGCAGTTCTTC.

The chain carries TRBV4-1 and TRBJ1-5; D unclear. This CDR3 is built from 17 residues. Germline CDR1 reads MGHRA; CDR2 reads YSYEKL. Deletions cut 4 bases from V and 0 bases from J, with 16 bases between. CDR3: CASSPRWTEDSNQPQHF. In nucleotides, the CDR3 is TGCGCCAGCAGCCCGAGATGGACGGAGGATAGCAATCAGCCCCAGCATTTT.

This chain joins TRBV19 and TRBJ2-6; the D is unclear. The germline gives CDR1 LNHDA, CDR2 SQIVND (reference sequence). Trimming pared 3 bases from V and 4 bases from J, leaving 10 bases between. The length of the CDR3 is 15 residues. CDR3 sequence: CASSITAWGANVLTF. CDR3 DNA sequence: TGTGCCAGTAGTATTACTGCCTGGGGGGCCAACGTCCTGACTTTC.

A single count supports this clone. The V call is TRBV6-1, the J call TRBJ2-7, with 10 bases aligning to TRBD1. After removal of 7 bases from V and 3 bases from J, the junction contained 6 bases not matched to a gene. The CDR3 covers 14 residues. Germline CDR1 and CDR2: MNHNS and SASEGT. As DNA, the CDR3 is TGTGCCAGCAAGAGACAGGGGGCCTTCTACGAGCAGTACTTC. It specifies CASKRQGAFYEQYF.

This chain joins TRBV20-1 and TRBJ1-2; weak D call: TRBD1 (6 bases). Germline V lookup: CDR1 DFQATT, CDR2 SNEGSKA (reference sequence). V lost 6 bases and J lost 8, with 13 bases in between. There are 11 residues in the CDR3. The CDR3 DNA follows: TGCAGTGCCCCAATCAGGGGAGGCTACACCTTC. Amino acids: CSAPIRGGYTF.

The chain employs TRBV7-6 and TRBJ2-7; 7 nucleotides match TRBD1. The length of the CDR3 is 13 residues. From germline, CDR1 is SGHVS and CDR2 FNYEAQ. Germline trimming cut 6 bases from V and 6 bases from J; bases unmatched to any gene: 8. This CDR3 is CASSLFSGGEQYF. The CDR3 DNA reads as TGTGCCAGCAGTTTATTCTCAGGGGGCGAGCAGTACTTC.

The chain is built from TRBV7-8 and TRBJ1-1; 7 positions agree with TRBD1. Germline assignment: CDR1 SGHVS and CDR2 FQNEAQ. This CDR3 contains 15 residues. The ends lost 5 bases at V and 4 bases at J; junction bases unmatched: 10. The CDR3 DNA is TGTGCCAGCAGCCAAAGGACAGGAGCAAGCACTGAAGCTTTCTTT. This translates into CASSQRTGASTEAFF. The full variable domain, with the rest looked up from reference TRBV7-8 and TRBJ1-1, is GAGVSQSPRYKVAKRGQDVALRCDPISGHVSLFWYQQALGQGPEFLTYFQNEAQLDKSGLPSDRFFAERPEGSVSTLKIQRTQQEDSAVYLCASSQRTGASTEAFFGQGTRLTVV.